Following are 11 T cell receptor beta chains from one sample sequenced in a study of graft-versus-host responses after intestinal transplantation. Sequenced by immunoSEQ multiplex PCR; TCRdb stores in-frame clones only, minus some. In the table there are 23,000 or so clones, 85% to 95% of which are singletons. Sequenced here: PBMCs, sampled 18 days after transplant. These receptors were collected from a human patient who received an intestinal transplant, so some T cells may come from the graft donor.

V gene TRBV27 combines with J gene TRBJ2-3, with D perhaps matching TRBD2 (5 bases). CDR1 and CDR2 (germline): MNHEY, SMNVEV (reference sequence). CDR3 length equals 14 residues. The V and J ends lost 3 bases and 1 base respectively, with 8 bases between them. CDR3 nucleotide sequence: TGTGCCAGCAGTTTCGCGGGCGGCACAGATACGCAGTATTTT. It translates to CASSFAGGTDTQYF.

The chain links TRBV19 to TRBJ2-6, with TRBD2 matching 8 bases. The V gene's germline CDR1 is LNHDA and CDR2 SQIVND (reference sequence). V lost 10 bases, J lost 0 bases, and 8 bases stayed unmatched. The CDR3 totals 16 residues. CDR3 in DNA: TGTGCCACATTGACTAGCGTGGTCTCTGGGGCCAACGTCCTGACTTTC. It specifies CATLTSVVSGANVLTF. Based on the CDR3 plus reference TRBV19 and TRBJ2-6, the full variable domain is DGGITQSPKYLFRKEGQNVTLSCEQNLNHDAMYWYRQDPGQGLRLIYYSQIVNDFQKGDIAEGYSVSREKKESFPLTVTSAQKNPTAFYLCATLTSVVSGANVLTFGAGSRLTVL.

CDR3 sequence: CASSLNRLGGTEAFF. CDR3 in DNA: TGTGCCAGCAGTCTCAACAGGTTAGGAGGCACTGAAGCTTTCTTT. The rearrangement uses TRBV27 and TRBJ1-1; tentatively, D is TRBD1 (5 bases). Per the germline V gene, CDR1 is MNHEY and CDR2 is SMNVEV (reference sequence). Trimming took 5 bases from V and 4 from J, leaving 17 bases between them. The CDR3 consists of 15 residues.

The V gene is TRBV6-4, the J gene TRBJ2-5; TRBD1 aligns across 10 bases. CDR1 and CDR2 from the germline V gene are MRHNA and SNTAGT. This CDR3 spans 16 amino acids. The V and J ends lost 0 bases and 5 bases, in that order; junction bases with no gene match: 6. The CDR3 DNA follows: TGTGCCAGCAGTGACTCCCCGGGACAGGGGTGTGAGACCCAGTACTTC. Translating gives CASSDSPGQGCETQYF.

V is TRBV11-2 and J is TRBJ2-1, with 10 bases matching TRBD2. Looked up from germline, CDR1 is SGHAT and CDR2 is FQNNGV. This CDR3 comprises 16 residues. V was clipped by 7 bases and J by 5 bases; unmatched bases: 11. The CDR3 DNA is TGTGCCAGCACCCTCAACCTAGCGGGGGATCACAATGAGCAGTTCTTC. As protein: CASTLNLAGDHNEQFF.

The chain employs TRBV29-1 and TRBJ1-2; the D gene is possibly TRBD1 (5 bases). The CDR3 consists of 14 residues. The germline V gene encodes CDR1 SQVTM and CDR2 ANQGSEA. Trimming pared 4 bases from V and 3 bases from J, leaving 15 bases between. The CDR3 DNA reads TGCAGCGTTGTCCTCTCAGGGTTTGACTATGGCTACACCTTC. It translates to CSVVLSGFDYGYTF.

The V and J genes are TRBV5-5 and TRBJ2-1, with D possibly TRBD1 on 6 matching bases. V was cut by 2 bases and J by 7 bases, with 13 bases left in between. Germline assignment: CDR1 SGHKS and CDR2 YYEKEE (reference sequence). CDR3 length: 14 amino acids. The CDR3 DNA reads TGTGCCAGCAGCTTAATTACAGGGTCTAATGAGCAGTTCTTC. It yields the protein CASSLITGSNEQFF.

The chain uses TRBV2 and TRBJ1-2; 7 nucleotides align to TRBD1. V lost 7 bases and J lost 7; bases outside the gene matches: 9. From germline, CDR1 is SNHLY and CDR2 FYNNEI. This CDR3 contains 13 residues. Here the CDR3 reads CASTLQGEAGYTF. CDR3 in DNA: TGTGCCAGCACCCTTCAGGGGGAGGCTGGCTACACCTTC.

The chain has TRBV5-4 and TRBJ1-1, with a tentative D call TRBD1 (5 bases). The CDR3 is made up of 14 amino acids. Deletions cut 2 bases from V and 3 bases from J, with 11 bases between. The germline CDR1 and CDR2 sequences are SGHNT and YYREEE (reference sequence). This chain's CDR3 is CASSLTRGDTEAFF. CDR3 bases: TGTGCCAGCAGCTTAACTAGAGGGGACACTGAAGCTTTCTTT.

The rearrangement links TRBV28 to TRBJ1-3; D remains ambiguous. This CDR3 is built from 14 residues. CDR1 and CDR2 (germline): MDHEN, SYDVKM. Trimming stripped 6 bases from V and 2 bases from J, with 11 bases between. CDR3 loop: CASRRGYTGNTIYF. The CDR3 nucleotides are TGTGCCAGCAGACGAGGATACACTGGAAACACCATATATTTT.

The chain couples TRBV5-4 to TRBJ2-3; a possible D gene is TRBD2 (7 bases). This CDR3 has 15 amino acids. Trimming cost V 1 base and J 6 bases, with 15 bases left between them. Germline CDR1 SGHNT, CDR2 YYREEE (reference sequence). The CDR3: CASSLWGGASDTQYF. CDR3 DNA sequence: TGTGCCAGCAGCTTGTGGGGGGGGGCCTCTGATACGCAGTATTTT.